This TCR beta chain was recorded in a study of vaccination and CD4 T cells after COVID-19. Across the whole study: Cells were stimulated with overlapping spike peptide pools from SARS-CoV-2, HCoV-NL63, HCoV-OC43 and HCoV-229E. A CEFX pool, an HIV-1 Nef pool, or no peptide went to control cultures.

Trimming removed 4 bases at V and 0 bases at J, with 11 bases between. Germline lookup yields CDR1 SGHTS and CDR2 YDEGEE. CDR3 size: 15 residues. Points on this clonotype: Its specificity is unknown.

The Oncomine TCR Beta short-read assay was applied to DNA of cultured CD4+ T cells. TCRdb re-called the PCR reads with MiXCR, one entry per CDR3 protein. The sample lists about 14,000 distinct CDR3 sequences, less than 70% occurring once. Treatment specified: roughly nine-day PBMC culture with coronavirus spike peptide pools or control peptides (ViraFEST assay). The TCR was taken from a human donor who had recovered from COVID-19. The V gene is TRBV5-8, the J gene TRBJ1-5; D remains ambiguous. Sequencing was performed on CD4+ T cells from blood, cultured in vitro. The CDR3 bases are TGTGCCAGCAGCATCGAGGGCCTTAGCAATCAGCCCCAGCATTTT. Protein sequence: CASSIEGLSNQPQHF. The variable domain in full, with the rest retrieved from reference TRBV5-8 and TRBJ1-5, is EAGVTQSPTHLIKTRGQQATLRCSPISGHTSVYWYQQALGLGLQFLLWYDEGEERNRGNFPPRFSGRQFPNYSSELNVNALELEDSALYLCASSIEGLSNQPQHFGDGTRLSIL.